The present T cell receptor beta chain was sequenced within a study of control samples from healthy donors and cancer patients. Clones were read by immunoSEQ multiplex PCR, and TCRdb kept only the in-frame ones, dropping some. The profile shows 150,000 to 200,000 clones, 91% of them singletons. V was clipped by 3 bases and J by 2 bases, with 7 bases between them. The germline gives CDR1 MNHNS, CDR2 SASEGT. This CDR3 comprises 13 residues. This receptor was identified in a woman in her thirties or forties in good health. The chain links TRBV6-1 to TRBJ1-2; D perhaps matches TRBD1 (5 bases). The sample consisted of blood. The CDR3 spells CASSDEGNYGYTF. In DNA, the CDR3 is TGTGCCAGCAGTGACGAGGGGAACTATGGCTACACCTTC.